Below, one T cell receptor beta chain is given with its context. The data stem from a study of monozygotic twins with inflammatory bowel disease. The CDR3 contains 18 residues. The germline CDR1 and CDR2 sequences are SGHTA and FQGTGA. Across eight separate reactions for each sample, cDNA was made. No DNA is given; TCRdb re-called the 5' RACE reads and lists each CDR3 protein once. Across about 330,000 distinct CDR3 sequences, the top ten clones capture 2% to 2.5% of the sample. Sequenced material: blood. The chain uses TRBV7-3 and TRBJ2-2; the D call of TRBD2 rests on TCRdb alone, since no DNA is present to check it. This clonotype was sampled from a human donor with ulcerative colitis or Crohn's disease, or a healthy co-twin of an affected twin (not recorded which). The CDR3 is CASSPNPAGGSNTGELFF.